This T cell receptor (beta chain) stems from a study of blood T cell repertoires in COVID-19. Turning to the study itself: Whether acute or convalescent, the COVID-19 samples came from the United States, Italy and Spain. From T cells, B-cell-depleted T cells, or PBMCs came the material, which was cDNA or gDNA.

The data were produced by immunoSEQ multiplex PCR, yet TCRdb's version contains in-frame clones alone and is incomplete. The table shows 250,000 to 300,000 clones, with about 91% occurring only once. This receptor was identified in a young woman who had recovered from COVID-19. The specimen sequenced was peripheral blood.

The CDR3 is CASSLVLGGTIYF. Written as DNA, the CDR3 is TGTGCCAGCAGCTTAGTTCTGGGGGGCACCATATATTTT. The J gene is TRBJ1-3, the V gene TRBV11-2, with a weak D call TRBD1 (5 bases). The CDR3 consists of 13 residues. V lost 1 base and J lost 9, with 10 bases in between. Germline CDR1 reads SGHAT; CDR2 reads FQNNGV.